This T cell receptor (beta chain) emerged from a study of T-cell memory formation after mild COVID-19. The wider study: TCR clusters were mostly donor specific. The study, taken as a whole, reports: Later expanders leaned toward CD4+, whereas clones contracting from day 15 to 85 were balanced CD4/CD8.

TCRdb re-analysed the 5' RACE reads in MiXCR, keeping a single row per CDR3 protein. The sample lists under 200,000 distinct CDR3 sequences, around 30% occurring once. V gave up 0 bases and J gave up 10 bases; unmatched junction bases: 6. Germline assignment: CDR1 LGHNA and CDR2 YNFKEQ. The CDR3 totals 14 residues. Details on this clonotype: The antigen is not known.

This TCR was sampled from an adult woman who had mild COVID-19 (a few samples of this study predate the infection). Cell type and time point are not known. The chain carries TRBV4-2 and TRBJ2-1; 7 bases are shared with TRBD2. The sequenced material came from PBMCs or a T cell subset sorted from them (not recorded which). CDR3 nucleotides: TGTGCCAGCAGCCAAGATACACTAGCGATCGAGCAGTTCTTC. It specifies CASSQDTLAIEQFF.